A selection of T cell receptor beta chains follows, all from one sample in a study of lymphopenia after photon versus proton radiotherapy. Clones were read by immunoSEQ multiplex PCR, and TCRdb kept only the in-frame ones, dropping some. The repertoire includes around 70,000 clones, 92% of them detected once, and about 2.2% sits in the top ten. Sample: peripheral blood, taken from a patient treated with photon-based radiotherapy. The receptors here all came from a woman between 40 and 55 years old with cholangiocarcinoma. CDR3s leave out the opening cysteine and the closing phenylalanine or tryptophan. D genes are given only for firm matches.

>TRBV29-1|TRBD1
SVGQVNEQY
>TRBV6-1|NA
ASSEAPPGLGNTIY
>TRBV4-2|NA
ASSHSDYNEQF
>TRBV5-3|NA
ARSLDRRDSGNQPQH
>TRBV15|NA
ATSRDGTRSTDTQY
>TRBV28|NA
ASSSRTRGGEQF
>TRBV6-5|NA
ASSYSVLNTEAF
>TRBV5-4|NA
ASSQNGGFRRNTEAF
>TRBV5-1|TRBD1
ASSQDRSLEAF
>TRBV11-1|TRBD1
ASSRGTDMNTEAF
>TRBV11-2|NA
ASSLVVGGETEAF
>TRBV27|NA
ASSLSGYPDTQY
>TRBV2|NA
ASRTLSDSNYEQY
>TRBV27|TRBD1
ASSSRQGSGNTIY